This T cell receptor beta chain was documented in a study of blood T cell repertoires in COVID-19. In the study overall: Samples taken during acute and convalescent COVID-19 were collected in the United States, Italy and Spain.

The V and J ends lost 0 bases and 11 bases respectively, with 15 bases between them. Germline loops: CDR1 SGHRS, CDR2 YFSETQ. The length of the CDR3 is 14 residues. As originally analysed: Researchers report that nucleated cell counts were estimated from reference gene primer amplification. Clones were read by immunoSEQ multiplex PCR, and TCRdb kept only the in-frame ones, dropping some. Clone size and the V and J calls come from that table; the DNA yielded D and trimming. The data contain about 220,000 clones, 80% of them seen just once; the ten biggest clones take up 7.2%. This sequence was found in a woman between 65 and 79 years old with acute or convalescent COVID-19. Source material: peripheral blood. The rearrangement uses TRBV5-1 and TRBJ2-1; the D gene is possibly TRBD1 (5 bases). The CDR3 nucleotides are TGCGCCAGCAGCTTGGCCGTTGGCTCAGGGCAGCAGTTCTTC. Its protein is CASSLAVGSGQQFF. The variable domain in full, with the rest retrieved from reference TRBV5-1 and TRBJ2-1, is KAGVTQTPRYLIKTRGQQVTLSCSPISGHRSVSWYQQTPGQGLQFLFEYFSETQRNKGNFPGRFSGRQFSNSRSEMNVSTLELGDSALYLCASSLAVGSGQQFFGPGTRLTVL.